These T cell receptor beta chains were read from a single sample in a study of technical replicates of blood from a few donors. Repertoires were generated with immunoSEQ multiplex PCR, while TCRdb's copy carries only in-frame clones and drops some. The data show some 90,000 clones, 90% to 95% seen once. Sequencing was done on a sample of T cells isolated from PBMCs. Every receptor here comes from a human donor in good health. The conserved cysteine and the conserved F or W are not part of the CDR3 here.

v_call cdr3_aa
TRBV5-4 ASSLTSGSYYEQY
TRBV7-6 ASSLGQGPSGANVLT
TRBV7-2 ASSLDLSGNEKLF
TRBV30 AWSVTVNQPQH
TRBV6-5 ASSYSGQGGGYT
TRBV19 ASRQAMNTEAF
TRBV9 ASSVDPASNTEAF
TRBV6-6 ASSYRGGEKLF
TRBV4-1 ASSQRDGSYTEAF
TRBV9 ASSGGRTYEQY
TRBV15 ATSRVLQITKNIQY